This TCR beta chain was documented in a study of identical twins. MiXCR, run by TCRdb on the 5' RACE reads, gives a single entry per CDR3 protein. The sample lists some 460,000 distinct CDR3 sequences, 12% to 15% seen once, with about 0.52% in the top ten. This CDR3 has 15 amino acids. V was clipped by 5 bases and J by 2 bases, with 14 bases between them. The germline CDR1 and CDR2 sequences are MNHEY and SMNVEV (reference sequence). The sample was also linked to a second study, of yellow fever vaccine responses in identical twins.

The receptor was derived from a woman between 18 and 29 years old in good health. The rearrangement uses TRBV27 and TRBJ2-3; a possible D gene is TRBD2 (5 bases). Sequencing input: CD4+ T cells sorted from blood. The CDR3 loop reads CASSAERFYTDTQYF. The CDR3 coding sequence is TGTGCCAGCAGTGCCGAGCGGTTTTACACAGATACGCAGTATTTT.